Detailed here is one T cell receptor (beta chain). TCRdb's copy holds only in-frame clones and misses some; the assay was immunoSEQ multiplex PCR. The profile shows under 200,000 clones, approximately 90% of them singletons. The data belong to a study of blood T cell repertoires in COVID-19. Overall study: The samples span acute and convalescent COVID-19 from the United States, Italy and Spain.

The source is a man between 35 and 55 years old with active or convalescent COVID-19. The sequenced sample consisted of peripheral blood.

The CDR3 sequence: CASSGGNSNQPQHF. The CDR3, as DNA: TGTGCCAGCAGTGGGGGGAATAGCAATCAGCCCCAGCATTTT. This rearrangement joins TRBV28 to TRBJ1-5, with a weak D call TRBD1 (5 bases). The length of the CDR3 is 14 residues. Looked up from germline, CDR1 is MDHEN and CDR2 is SYDVKM. Between the trimmed V and J ends, which lost 5 bases and 0 bases, there was a span of 8 bases. The variable domain in full, completed from reference TRBV28 and TRBJ1-5, reads DVKVTQSSRYLVKRTGEKVFLECVQDMDHENMFWYRQDPGLGLRLIYFSYDVKMKEKGDIPEGYSVSREKKERFSLILESASTNQTSMYLCASSGGNSNQPQHFGDGTRLSIL.